This TCR beta chain is drawn from a study of graft-versus-host responses after intestinal transplantation. Looking at the study overall: Grafts were multivisceral, liver-intestinal, or isolated intestinal. Tacrolimus plus steroids were given to all recipients for 3 to 4 years, preceded by anti-thymocyte globulin induction.

Sequenced by immunoSEQ multiplex PCR; TCRdb stores in-frame clones only, minus some. Of under 95,000 clones in the sample, 80% to 85% are singletons; the top ten hold around 0.86%. This clone was counted a single time. What it recognizes is unknown. Broader study findings: Subjects displaying graft-donor T cell macrochimerism possessed elevated graft-versus-host to host-versus-graft clonal ratios inside allografts. Recipient marrow contained GvH clones, some of which appeared first in ileum or blood.

This TCR derives from a human donor who received an intestinal transplant. The sequences come from unstimulated CD4+ T cells sorted from spleen or lymph node cells, collected before intestinal transplant.

The CDR3 region is CASRGPPGQTINEQFF. The CDR3 DNA is TGTGCCAGCAGGGGGCCCCCGGGACAGACTATCAATGAGCAGTTCTTC. The chain couples TRBV21-1 to TRBJ2-1; the table calls TRBD1, which could not be checked here. TRBV21-1 represents a pseudogene. This CDR3 has 16 amino acids.